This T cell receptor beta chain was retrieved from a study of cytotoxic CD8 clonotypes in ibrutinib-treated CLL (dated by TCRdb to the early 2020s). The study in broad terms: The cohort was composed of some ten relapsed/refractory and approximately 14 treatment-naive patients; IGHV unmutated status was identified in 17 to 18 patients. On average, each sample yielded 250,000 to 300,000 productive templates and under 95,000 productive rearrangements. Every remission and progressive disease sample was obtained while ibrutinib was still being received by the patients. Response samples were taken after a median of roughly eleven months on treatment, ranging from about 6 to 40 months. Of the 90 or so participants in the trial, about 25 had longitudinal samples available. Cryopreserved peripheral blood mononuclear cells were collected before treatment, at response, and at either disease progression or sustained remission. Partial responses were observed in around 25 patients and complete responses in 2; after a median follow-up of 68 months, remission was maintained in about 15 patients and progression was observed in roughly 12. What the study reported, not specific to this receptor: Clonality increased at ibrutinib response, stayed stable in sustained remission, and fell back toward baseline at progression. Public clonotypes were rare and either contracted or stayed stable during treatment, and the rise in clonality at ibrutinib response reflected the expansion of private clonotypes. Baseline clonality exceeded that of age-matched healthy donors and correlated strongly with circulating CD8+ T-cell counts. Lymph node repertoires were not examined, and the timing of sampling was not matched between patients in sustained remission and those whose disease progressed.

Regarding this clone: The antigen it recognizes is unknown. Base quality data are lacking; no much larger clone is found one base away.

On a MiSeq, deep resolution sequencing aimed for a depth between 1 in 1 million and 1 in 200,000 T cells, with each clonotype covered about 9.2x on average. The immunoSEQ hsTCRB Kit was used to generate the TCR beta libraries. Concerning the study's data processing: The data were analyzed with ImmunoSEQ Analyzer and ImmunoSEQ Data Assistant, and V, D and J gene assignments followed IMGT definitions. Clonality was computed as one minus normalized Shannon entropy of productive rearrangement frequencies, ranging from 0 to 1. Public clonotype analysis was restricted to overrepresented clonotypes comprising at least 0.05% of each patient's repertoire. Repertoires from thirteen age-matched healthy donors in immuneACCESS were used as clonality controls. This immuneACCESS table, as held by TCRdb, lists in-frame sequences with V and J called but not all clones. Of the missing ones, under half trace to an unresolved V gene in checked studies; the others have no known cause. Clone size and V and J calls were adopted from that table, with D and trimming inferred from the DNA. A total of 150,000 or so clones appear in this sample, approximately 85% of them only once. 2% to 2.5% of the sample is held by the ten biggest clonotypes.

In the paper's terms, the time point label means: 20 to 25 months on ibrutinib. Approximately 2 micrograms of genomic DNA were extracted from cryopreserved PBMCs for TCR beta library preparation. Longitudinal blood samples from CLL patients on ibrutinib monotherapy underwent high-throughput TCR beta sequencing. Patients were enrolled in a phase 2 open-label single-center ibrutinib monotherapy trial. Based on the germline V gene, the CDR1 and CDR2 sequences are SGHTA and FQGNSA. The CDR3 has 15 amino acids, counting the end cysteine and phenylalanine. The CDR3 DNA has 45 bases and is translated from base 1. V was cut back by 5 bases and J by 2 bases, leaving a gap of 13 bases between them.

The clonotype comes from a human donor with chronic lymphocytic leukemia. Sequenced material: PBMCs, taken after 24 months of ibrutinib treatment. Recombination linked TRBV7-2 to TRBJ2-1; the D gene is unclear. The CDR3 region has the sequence CASSPYASTYNEQFF. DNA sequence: TGTGCCAGCAGCCCCTATGCATCGACCTACAATGAGCAGTTCTTC.